The present TCR beta chain was sequenced within a study of shared clonotypes between healthy human individuals. The wider study: CD4 naive and memory got three plates each, CD8 naive two, CD8 memory one.

Study-level points and caveats: Rarefaction revealed incomplete sorted-subset sequencing despite large depth.

Profiled with immunoSEQ multiplex PCR; TCRdb holds only in-frame clones, not every one. This sample carries some 690,000 clones, roughly 91% of them seen once, and the ten largest clones take 30% to 35%. CDR3 length: 16 amino acids. The J segment lost 3 bases and the V segment lost 5 bases, leaving 11 bases of the junction unmatched. CDR1 is LGHNA and CDR2 is YNFKEQ in the germline V gene. This clone was recorded only once. The antigen is unknown. The sequence came from a young man in good health. Some clones in this sample may be carry-over from other donors' samples. The chain recombines TRBV4-2 with TRBJ2-7; 9 positions agree with TRBD1. The sample taken for sequencing was memory CD8+ T cells from PBMCs. This sample's subset: CD45RO+ cells pooled with CCR7-negative TemRA cells. The CDR3 DNA reads TGTGCCAGCAGCTTCGGCGGGACAGGGTATAGCTACGAGCAGTACTTC. This translates into CASSFGGTGYSYEQYF.